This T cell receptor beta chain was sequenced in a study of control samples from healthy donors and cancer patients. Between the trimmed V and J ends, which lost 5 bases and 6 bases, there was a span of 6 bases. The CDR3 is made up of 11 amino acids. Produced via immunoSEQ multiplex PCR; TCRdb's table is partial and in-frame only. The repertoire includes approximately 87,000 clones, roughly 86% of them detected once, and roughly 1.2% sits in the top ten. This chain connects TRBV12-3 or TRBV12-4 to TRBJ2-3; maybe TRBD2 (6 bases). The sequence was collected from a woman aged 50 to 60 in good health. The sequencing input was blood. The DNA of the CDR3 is TGTGCCAGCAGTGGGGGGGATACGCAGTATTTT. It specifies CASSGGDTQYF.